Listed here are 20 T cell receptor beta chains from one sample, sequenced in a study of glioma-infiltrating T cells. TCR alpha and beta CDR3 regions were amplified from RNA using iRepertoire nested multiplex PCR. TCRdb called the multiplex PCR reads again in MiXCR, with one record for every CDR3 protein. The repertoire holds about 99,000 distinct CDR3 sequences, with about 30% as singletons. Sequencing used glioma tissue, nonneoplastic brain tissue, or PBMCs (not recorded which). Receptors were obtained from a human donor with low-grade glioma or glioblastoma, undergoing nonglioma brain surgery, or in good health (not recorded which).

A word on this clonotype: A read error may be the cause here, since a much bigger clone is one base away. The gene calls are TRBV20-1 and TRBJ2-1; 10 nucleotides agree with TRBD2. Trimming cost V 7 bases and J 5 bases; bases outside gene matches: 11. This CDR3 comprises 15 residues. The germline V gene has CDR1 DFQATT and CDR2 SNEGSKA (reference sequence). CDR3 bases: TGCAGTGGCCCCGGCACTAGCGGGGTAAACAATGAGCAGTTCTTC. Residues: CSGPGTSGVNNEQFF.

The chain recombines TRBV12-3 or TRBV12-4 with TRBJ2-5; TRBD1 might be the D (5 bases). This CDR3 contains 17 residues. Trimming cost V 5 bases and J 1 base, with 20 bases left between them. In DNA, the CDR3 is TGTGCCAGCAGTCGACAGACTCTGATATATGGCCAAGAGACCCAGTACTTC. Protein: CASSRQTLIYGQETQYF.

This clonotype was counted at least ten times. The chain couples TRBV6-1 to TRBJ2-7, with 9 bases lining up with TRBD1. V trimming: 5 bases; J trimming: 3 bases; junction bases outside the gene matches: 5. Germline V CDR1 and CDR2: MNHNS, SASEGT. CDR3 length: 14 residues. The CDR3 nucleotides are TGTGCCAGCAGTTTCGACAGGGGGGGCTACGAGCAGTACTTC. It encodes CASSFDRGGYEQYF.

There are many counts of this clonotype. The chain links TRBV6-1 to TRBJ1-1; TRBD1 is a possible D gene (6 bases). V was cut by 5 bases and J by 11 bases, with 21 bases left in between. The germline V gene has CDR1 MNHNS and CDR2 SASEGT. The CDR3 is 14 amino acids. CDR3 protein: CASSSVLGGYGAFF. CDR3 sequence (DNA): TGTGCCAGCAGTTCCGTGCTGGGGGGCTACGGGGCTTTCTTT.

This clonotype appeared many times. V is TRBV4-2 and J is TRBJ2-3; 10 bases agree with TRBD2. Losses at the gene ends were 0 bases for V and 6 bases for J; bases not matched to a gene: 6. The CDR3 length is 16 residues. In germline, CDR1 is LGHNA, CDR2 YNFKEQ. This CDR3 is CASSQDQRGGVDTQYF. The CDR3 coding sequence is TGTGCCAGCAGCCAAGATCAGCGGGGGGGCGTTGATACGCAGTATTTT.

The chain employs TRBV3-1 and TRBJ2-3; weak D call: TRBD2 (7 bases). Trimming removed 0 bases at V and 8 bases at J, with 27 bases between. Germline-derived CDR1 and CDR2 are LGHDT and YNNKEL (reference sequence). This CDR3 spans 19 amino acids. CDR3 loop: CASSQDRRTVSPGGPTQYF. In DNA form, the CDR3 reads TGTGCCAGCAGCCAAGATCGGCGGACAGTTTCGCCGGGGGGCCCTACGCAGTATTTT.

The chain joins TRBV5-6 to TRBJ2-4, with 7 positions matching TRBD1. Germline values: CDR1 SGHDT, CDR2 YYEEEE. The V segment lost 4 bases and the J segment 7 bases; nucleotides outside the gene matches: 5. This CDR3 has 13 amino acids. The chain's CDR3 is CASSRQGGNIQYF. The CDR3, as DNA: TGTGCCAGCAGCCGACAGGGTGGGAACATTCAGTACTTC.

This clonotype was seen ten or more times. The chain joins TRBV7-2 to TRBJ1-3, with D uncertain. The CDR3 is made up of 12 amino acids. V was pared by 0 bases and J by 4 bases, with 1 base between. Germline V gene lookup returns CDR1 SGHTA and CDR2 FQGNSA. This CDR3 is CASSLAGNTIYF. CDR3 sequence (DNA): TGTGCCAGCAGCTTAGCGGGAAACACCATATATTTT.

The V call is TRBV9, the J call TRBJ2-3; weak D call: TRBD1 (6 bases). Germline CDR1 and CDR2: SGDLS and YYNGEE. The CDR3 is 16 residues long. V shed 5 bases and J shed 2 bases, with 18 bases lying between them. CDR3 protein: CASRLGGEGPTDTQYF. The CDR3 DNA sequence: TGTGCCAGCAGGCTTGGGGGCGAGGGGCCCACAGATACGCAGTATTTT.

To note about this clonotype: Because the CDR3 is missing its conserved closing phenylalanine or tryptophan, this is likely a read error. The chain employs TRBV11-2 and TRBJ1-5; maybe TRBD1 (5 bases). The CDR3 runs 13 residues. The V and J ends lost 8 bases and 8 bases respectively, with 16 bases between them. Looked up from germline, CDR1 is SGHAT and CDR2 is FQNNGV. Here the CDR3 reads CASGRTIMEPQHL. The CDR3 DNA is TGTGCCAGCGGGCGGACAATCATGGAGCCCCAGCATCTT.

This clonotype has at least ten counts. The chain joins TRBV3-1 to TRBJ2-1; possibly TRBD1 or TRBD2 for D (5 bases each). This CDR3 comprises 15 residues. V was clipped by 3 bases and J by 2 bases, with 11 bases between them. The germline V gene has CDR1 LGHDT and CDR2 YNNKEL (reference sequence). CDR3 in DNA: TGTGCCAGCAGCCACGGGACGGTGGCCTACAATGAGCAGTTCTTC. It specifies CASSHGTVAYNEQFF.

Regarding this clonotype: This may stem from a read error, because a much larger clone lies one nucleotide away. V and J are TRBV6-5 and TRBJ2-3, with D unresolved. Germline V gene lookup returns CDR1 MNHEY and CDR2 SVGAGI. CDR3 size: 14 residues. The CDR3 spells CASSLLPSTDMQYF. In nucleotides, the CDR3 is TGTGCCAGCAGTCTCTTACCGAGCACAGATATGCAGTATTTT.

Many counts were recorded for this clonotype. The rearrangement joins TRBV7-2 to TRBJ2-5; 8 nucleotides align to TRBD2. CDR3 size: 16 residues. J lost 2 bases, V lost 5 bases, and 10 bases had no gene match. Germline V lookup: CDR1 SGHTA, CDR2 FQGNSA. The CDR3 protein is CASSPRPGLGQETQYF. As DNA, the CDR3 is TGTGCCAGCAGCCCTCGTCCGGGACTAGGGCAAGAGACCCAGTACTTC.

In this sample, this clonotype turned up a few times. The chain is built from TRBV20-1 and TRBJ2-1; TRBD1 might be the D (6 bases). V lost 7 bases and J 2 bases, leaving 21 bases between the germline ends. CDR1 and CDR2 from the germline V gene are DFQATT and SNEGSKA (reference sequence). This CDR3 spans 16 amino acids. The CDR3 DNA reads as TGCAGTGGGAAGGGTTCGGGACAACGAACCTACAATGAGCAGTTCTTC. This gives the protein CSGKGSGQRTYNEQFF.

This clonotype has at least ten counts. This chain connects TRBV6-2 or TRBV6-3 to TRBJ2-3, with D possibly being TRBD2 (5 bases). Between the trimmed V and J ends, which lost 0 bases and 6 bases, there was a span of 16 bases. Germline assignment: CDR1 MNHEY and CDR2 SVGEGT. This CDR3 region has 16 residues. CDR3 amino acids: CASSYSVGGLEDTQYF. CDR3 nucleotide sequence: TGTGCCAGCAGTTACTCCGTCGGAGGCCTTGAGGATACGCAGTATTTT.

The sample holds many counts of this clonotype. This sequence joins TRBV28 and TRBJ1-1; no clear D gene. CDR3 length: 12 residues. Trimming took off 8 bases at V and 2 bases at J, with 9 bases between the two ends. Per the germline V gene, CDR1 is MDHEN and CDR2 is SYDVKM. The CDR3 nucleotides are TGTGCCAGCGAAGGAGGAAACACTGAAGCTTTCTTT. Protein product: CASEGGNTEAFF.

Judged by abundance, this clonotype is medium-sized (0.01 to 0.1%). V usage is TRBV27 and J usage is TRBJ2-1; D is perhaps TRBD1 (6 bases). V lost 7 bases and J 1 base, leaving 20 bases between the germline ends. There are 17 residues in the CDR3. Per the germline V gene, CDR1 is MNHEY and CDR2 is SMNVEV (reference sequence). In nucleotides, the CDR3 is TGTGCCAGCAACGTGGACAGTCGTAGTCGATCCTACAATGAGCAGTTCTTC. This encodes CASNVDSRSRSYNEQFF.

Details on this clonotype: A much larger clone lies one base from this, so it may be a read error. The rearrangement links TRBV7-2 to TRBJ1-2; D is unclear. Trimming shortened V by 5 bases and J by 7 bases, and 14 bases separated the two germline ends. The germline V gene encodes CDR1 SGHTA and CDR2 FQGNSA. This CDR3 is built from 13 residues. This chain's CDR3 is CASSKDPDCGYTF. CDR3 DNA sequence: TGTGCCAGCAGCAAGGACCCTGATTGTGGCTACACCTTC.

The chain recombines TRBV6-9 with TRBJ2-7; no clear D. Germline V lookup: CDR1 MNHGY, CDR2 SVAAGI. The CDR3 length is 15 residues. This CDR3 reads CVRSYTRQGFYEQYF. CDR3 sequence (DNA): TGTGTCAGGAGTTACACCAGACAAGGATTCTACGAGCAGTACTTC.

On this clonotype itself: A much larger clone differs from this one at a single base, so this may be a read error. The chain joins TRBV4-1 to TRBJ2-3, with 7 bases fitting TRBD2. This CDR3 comprises 14 residues. The germline V gene has CDR1 MGHRA and CDR2 YSYEKL. CDR3 sequence reads: CASSQSSGTATQYF. The CDR3 DNA follows: TGCGCCAGCAGCCAATCTAGCGGCACAGCTACGCAGTATTTT.